This T cell receptor (beta chain) stems from a study of T cell responses to AZD1222 COVID-19 vaccine. Overall study: The study pooled second doses at about 4 or about 12 weeks.

The table lists this clone with a few counts. Its antigen is currently unknown. Only in-frame clones appear in the TCRdb table, and some are missing; sequencing was by immunoSEQ multiplex PCR. The sample records about 130,000 clones, 93% being singletons. Study observations and caveats: Reportedly, nearly half the spike-specific TCRs target unmutated variant regions. No repertoire was sampled before or during the peak T cell response, only after it.

This CDR3 is 13 amino acids long. Between the trimmed V and J ends, which lost 6 bases and 2 bases, there was a span of 10 bases. Per the germline V gene, CDR1 is LGHDT and CDR2 is YNNKEL (reference sequence). The TCR was taken from an adult in good health. The sample consisted of peripheral blood, taken on day 0 of AZD1222 vaccination. The rearrangement joins TRBV3-1 (or the pseudogene TRBV3-2) to TRBJ1-2; D gene ambiguous. The DNA for the CDR3 is TGTGCCAGCAGTTCCGGCACAAACTATGGCTACACCTTC. Amino acids: CASSSGTNYGYTF.